These 17 T cell receptor beta chains originate from one sample sequenced in a study of blood T cell repertoires in COVID-19. Clones were sequenced by immunoSEQ multiplex PCR, and TCRdb holds only the in-frame ones, with some missing. There are around 270,000 clones in the sample; approximately 80% occur only once, and less than 5% lies in the top ten. The sequenced sample was peripheral blood. The receptors stem from a man in his 60s with acute or convalescent COVID-19.

In DNA, the CDR3 is TGTGCCAGCAGTGTGGACAGGTTTTTCTCTGGAAACACCATATATTTT. It is translated as CASSVDRFFSGNTIYF. The chain combines TRBV25-1 with TRBJ1-3, with 7 bases identical to TRBD1. The CDR3 is made up of 16 amino acids. Trimming removed 4 bases from V and 0 bases from J; junction bases left unmatched: 6. From germline, CDR1 is MGHDK and CDR2 SYGVNS.

This clone appeared once. The genes are TRBV18 and TRBJ2-3; D is perhaps TRBD1 (6 bases). CDR1 and CDR2 (germline): KGHSH, LQKENI. V lost 5 bases, J lost 1 base, and 16 bases lay in between. The CDR3 totals 16 residues. In nucleotides, the CDR3 is TGTGCCAGCTCAGCAACGGACAGCCCGGGCACAGATACGCAGTATTTT. Protein sequence: CASSATDSPGTDTQYF.

V is TRBV30 and J is TRBJ2-5, with D possibly TRBD2 on 5 matching bases. The CDR3 loop spans 15 amino acids. In germline, CDR1 is GTSNPN, CDR2 SVGIG (reference sequence). V dropped 1 base and J dropped 1 base, with 13 bases sitting between them. This chain's CDR3 is CAWSGLSRGQETQYF. In DNA, the CDR3 is TGTGCCTGGAGTGGCTTGAGTCGGGGCCAAGAGACCCAGTACTTC.

The chain joins TRBV5-8 to TRBJ2-7; D perhaps matches TRBD2 (6 bases). CDR3 length equals 14 residues. V was cut by 0 bases and J by 2 bases, with 9 bases left in between. Germline CDR1 reads SGHTS; CDR2 reads YDEGEE. The CDR3 spells CASSLGGAAYEQYF. DNA for the CDR3: TGTGCCAGCAGCTTGGGCGGGGCGGCCTACGAGCAGTACTTC.

V gene TRBV19 combines with J gene TRBJ2-7, with TRBD2 matching 10 bases. V dropped 5 bases and J dropped 2; count of bases not matched to a gene: 6. CDR1 is LNHDA, CDR2 SQIVND, per germline (reference sequence). This CDR3 comprises 15 residues. The CDR3 DNA sequence: TGTGCCAGTAGTGGGGAACTAGCGGGACCCTACGAGCAGTACTTC. Its protein is CASSGELAGPYEQYF.

This clone was seen a handful of times. The chain couples TRBV6-5 to TRBJ1-4; tentatively, D is TRBD1 (5 bases). Trimming removed 5 bases at V and 10 bases at J, with 17 bases between. Germline CDR1 reads MNHEY; CDR2 reads SVGAGI. The CDR3 extends over 14 amino acids. CDR3 nucleotide sequence: TGTGCCAGCAGTCTATCCATGCCCGGGGGAAAACTGTTTTTT. Translated: CASSLSMPGGKLFF.

The chain couples TRBV30 to TRBJ1-3; a weak D match, TRBD1 (5 bases). The CDR3 runs 14 residues. Germline V gene sequence: CDR1 GTSNPN, CDR2 SVGIG (reference sequence). V dropped 7 bases and J dropped 4 bases, with 17 bases sitting between them. The CDR3 here is CASTPTAGGNTIYF. The CDR3 coding sequence is TGTGCCTCCACCCCGACAGCGGGGGGAAACACCATATATTTT.

This chain links TRBV6-2 or TRBV6-3 with TRBJ2-7; perhaps TRBD1 as D (7 bases). The V end lost 2 bases, the J end lost 6 bases, and 17 bases lay between the germline ends. The CDR3 extends over 15 amino acids. In germline, CDR1 is MNHEY, CDR2 SVGEGT. CDR3 sequence: CASSYARGEISEQYF. CDR3 sequence (DNA): TGTGCCAGCAGTTACGCCAGGGGGGAAATCTCCGAGCAGTACTTC.

This clone was seen a single time. Relative to the germline gene, one junction end is altered; a read error may explain this. The chain couples TRBV11-2 to TRBJ2-1; 8 bases fit TRBD2. This CDR3 region has 16 residues. From germline, CDR1 is SGHAT and CDR2 FQNNGV. The chain's CDR3 is CASSFTSGGRDATRVF. CDR3 nucleotides: TGTGCCAGCAGCTTTACGTCGGGGGGGCGGGACGCAACTCGGGTCTTC. Using reference TRBV11-2 and TRBJ2-1 for the parts outside the CDR3, the full variable domain is EAGVAQSPRYKIIEKRQSVAFWCNPISGHATLYWYQQILGQGPKLLIQFQNNGVVDDSQLPKDRFSAERLKGVDSTLKIQPAKLEDSAVYLCASSFTSGGRDATRVFGPGTRLTVL.

J is TRBJ2-7 and V is TRBV4-1, with TRBD2 identical over 8 bases. The CDR3 has 16 residues. The germline V gene has CDR1 MGHRA and CDR2 YSYEKL. With 2 bases clipped from V and 2 bases from J, the junction kept 8 bases outside the gene matches. Here the CDR3 reads CASSQTPGGNPYEQYF. CDR3 coding DNA: TGCGCCAGCAGCCAAACCCCGGGGGGGAACCCCTACGAGCAGTACTTC.

The rearrangement joins TRBV19 to TRBJ1-2; 10 bases fit TRBD1. In germline, CDR1 is LNHDA, CDR2 SQIVND (reference sequence). The V and J ends lost 3 bases and 8 bases, in that order; junction bases with no gene match: 9. The CDR3 has 15 amino acids. CDR3 in amino acids: CASSISRQGARGYTF. As DNA, the CDR3 is TGTGCCAGTAGTATCTCCCGACAGGGGGCCAGAGGCTACACCTTC. Complete variable domain (other parts from reference TRBV19 and TRBJ1-2): DGGITQSPKYLFRKEGQNVTLSCEQNLNHDAMYWYRQDPGQGLRLIYYSQIVNDFQKGDIAEGYSVSREKKESFPLTVTSAQKNPTAFYLCASSISRQGARGYTFGSGTRLTVV.

The chain links TRBV18 to TRBJ2-7; TRBD2 might be the D (5 bases). The CDR3 runs 13 residues. CDR1 is KGHSH and CDR2 is LQKENI in the germline V gene. Trimming removed 5 bases at V and 3 bases at J, with 11 bases between. The CDR3: CASSSDSNYEQYF. The CDR3 bases are TGTGCCAGCTCATCGGACTCGAACTACGAGCAGTACTTC.

This chain connects TRBV7-2 to TRBJ2-1; D gene uncertain. The germline V gene encodes CDR1 SGHTA and CDR2 FQGNSA. This CDR3 spans 13 amino acids. The V and J ends lost 5 bases and 5 bases respectively, with 10 bases between them. Here the CDR3 reads CASSPSPDNEQFF. DNA for the CDR3: TGTGCCAGCAGCCCAAGTCCGGACAATGAGCAGTTCTTC. Based on the CDR3 plus reference TRBV7-2 and TRBJ2-1, the full variable domain is GAGVSQSPSNKVTEKGKDVELRCDPISGHTALYWYRQSLGQGLEFLIYFQGNSAPDKSGLPSDRFSAERTGGSVSTLTIQRTQQEDSAVYLCASSPSPDNEQFFGPGTRLTVL.

The gene calls are TRBV28 and TRBJ2-1; maybe TRBD2 (6 bases). Looked up from germline, CDR1 is MDHEN and CDR2 is SYDVKM. This CDR3 region has 15 residues. V lost 10 bases and J 6 bases, leaving 22 bases between the germline ends. The CDR3 region has the DNA TGTGCCACCGCCGAGCCGGGAGCGGTCGGCAATGAGCAGTTCTTC. Protein sequence: CATAEPGAVGNEQFF.

The chain is built from TRBV28 and TRBJ2-7; 8 bases align to TRBD1. Germline CDR1 and CDR2: MDHEN and SYDVKM. V was clipped by 6 bases and J by 2 bases; unmatched bases: 6. This CDR3 spans 14 amino acids. The CDR3 sequence is CASSQGQEAYEQYF. CDR3 bases: TGTGCCAGCAGCCAGGGACAGGAAGCCTACGAGCAGTACTTC. Full variable domain (rest looked up from reference TRBV28 and TRBJ2-7): DVKVTQSSRYLVKRTGEKVFLECVQDMDHENMFWYRQDPGLGLRLIYFSYDVKMKEKGDIPEGYSVSREKKERFSLILESASTNQTSMYLCASSQGQEAYEQYFGPGTRLTVT.

This clone was counted a few times. The chain uses TRBV27 and TRBJ1-1, with a weak D call TRBD1 (5 bases). Trimming cost V 4 bases and J 0 bases, with 12 bases left between them. The CDR3 sequence is 15 residues long. CDR1 MNHEY and CDR2 SMNVEV come from the germline V gene (reference sequence). The DNA for the CDR3 is TGTGCCAGCAGTTCCGGACATAGTTTGAACACTGAAGCTTTCTTT. This sequence encodes CASSSGHSLNTEAFF.

The DNA for the CDR3 is TGTGCCAGCAGCCCCCTGGGAGGCGGGAGGGCCGGTGAGCAGTTCTTC. It codes for CASSPLGGGRAGEQFF. The chain recombines TRBV3-1 (or the pseudogene TRBV3-2) with TRBJ2-1; TRBD2 agrees at 9 bases. The CDR3 is made up of 16 amino acids. From germline, CDR1 is LGHDT and CDR2 YNNKEL (reference sequence). After removal of 4 bases from V and 9 bases from J, the junction contained 13 bases not matched to a gene.